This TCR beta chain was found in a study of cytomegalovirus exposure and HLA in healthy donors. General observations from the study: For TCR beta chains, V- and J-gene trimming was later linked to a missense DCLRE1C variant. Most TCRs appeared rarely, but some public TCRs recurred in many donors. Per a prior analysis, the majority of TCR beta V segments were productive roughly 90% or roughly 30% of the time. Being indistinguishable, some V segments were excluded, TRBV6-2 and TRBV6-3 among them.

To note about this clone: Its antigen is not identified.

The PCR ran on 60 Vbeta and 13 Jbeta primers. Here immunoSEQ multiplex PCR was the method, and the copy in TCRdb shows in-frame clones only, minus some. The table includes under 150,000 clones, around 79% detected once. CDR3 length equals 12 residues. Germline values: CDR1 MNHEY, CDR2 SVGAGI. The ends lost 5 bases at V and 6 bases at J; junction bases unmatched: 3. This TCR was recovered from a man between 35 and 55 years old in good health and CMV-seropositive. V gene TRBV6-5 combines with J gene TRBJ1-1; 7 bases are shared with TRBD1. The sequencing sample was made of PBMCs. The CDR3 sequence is CASSHRGAEAFF. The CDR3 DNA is TGTGCCAGCAGTCACAGGGGCGCTGAAGCTTTCTTT.